Below are 9 T cell receptor beta chains sequenced from a single sample in a study of chemoradiotherapy in HPV16-positive cancers. Clones were sequenced by immunoSEQ multiplex PCR, and TCRdb holds only the in-frame ones, with some missing. The sample consists of 40,000 to 60,000 clones, about nine tenths of them appearing once. This sample comprised blood, obtained from a patient who underwent chemoradiotherapy. Receptors originate from a human donor with HPV-associated anogenital cancer.

The CDR3 coding sequence is TGCAGCGTTGCCCTCGACGGGTCCTACGAGCAGTACTTC. Translation: CSVALDGSYEQYF. This chain connects TRBV29-1 to TRBJ2-7; D remains unclear. Trimming stripped 4 bases from V and 1 base from J, with 11 bases between. Germline CDR1 SQVTM, CDR2 ANQGSEA. The length of the CDR3 is 13 residues.

V usage is TRBV5-6 and J usage is TRBJ2-7; TRBD2 agrees at 7 bases. Per germline, CDR1 SGHDT and CDR2 YYEEEE. V was pared by 4 bases and J by 1 base, with 5 bases of the junction left unmatched. The CDR3 has 14 residues. DNA of the CDR3: TGTGCCAGCAGCCCTCCTAGCGGATCCTACGAGCAGTACTTC. Translating gives CASSPPSGSYEQYF.

The chain is built from TRBV5-4 and TRBJ2-5, with TRBD2 identical over 11 bases. Looked up from germline, CDR1 is SGHNT and CDR2 is YYREEE (reference sequence). The trim removed 4 bases at V and 0 bases at J, leaving 2 bases unmatched. The CDR3 loop spans 15 amino acids. CDR3 region: CASSAGLADQETQYF. The CDR3 nucleotides read TGTGCCAGCAGCGCGGGACTAGCGGACCAAGAGACCCAGTACTTC.

The chain employs TRBV5-1 and TRBJ2-5; D is ambiguous. The ends were cut back, 4 bases at V and 1 base at J, with 14 bases in the middle. The length of the CDR3 is 15 residues. In germline, CDR1 is SGHRS, CDR2 YFSETQ. The CDR3 nucleotides are TGCGCCAGCAGCCTCCTCCGACAATCCCAAGAGACCCAGTACTTC. This translates into CASSLLRQSQETQYF. The whole variable domain, filled in from reference TRBV5-1 and TRBJ2-5, reads KAGVTQTPRYLIKTRGQQVTLSCSPISGHRSVSWYQQTPGQGLQFLFEYFSETQRNKGNFPGRFSGRQFSNSRSEMNVSTLELGDSALYLCASSLLRQSQETQYFGPGTRLLVL.

The chain joins TRBV6-5 to TRBJ2-5, with D perhaps TRBD1 (6 bases). This CDR3 contains 12 residues. Germline CDR1 MNHEY, CDR2 SVGAGI. The V gene lost 9 bases and the J gene lost 1 base, with 9 bases spanning the gap. Here the CDR3 DNA reads TGTGCCAGAAGGACAGTCCAAGAGACCCAGTACTTC. Translation: CARRTVQETQYF.

The chain joins TRBV19 to TRBJ2-6; D ambiguous. This CDR3 is built from 15 residues. The germline V gene has CDR1 LNHDA and CDR2 SQIVND (reference sequence). V lost 3 bases, J lost 2 bases, and 8 bases lay in between. CDR3 sequence (DNA): TGTGCCAGTAGTATGGTCAGGACTGGGGCCAACGTCCTGACTTTC. Encoded protein: CASSMVRTGANVLTF.

This chain connects TRBV30 to TRBJ1-1; the D is unclear. Trimming stripped 2 bases from V and 5 bases from J, with 9 bases between. Germline CDR1 and CDR2: GTSNPN and SVGIG (reference sequence). The CDR3 is 12 residues long. CDR3 in DNA: TGTGCCTGGAGTACGGGGAGAACTGAAGCTTTCTTT. Its translation: CAWSTGRTEAFF.

This sequence joins TRBV5-6 and TRBJ1-2; D ambiguous. The CDR3 totals 16 residues. V gave up 0 bases and J gave up 4 bases, with 16 bases separating them. Germline assignment: CDR1 SGHDT and CDR2 YYEEEE. In DNA, the CDR3 is TGTGCCAGCAGCTTGGGTTGGAAGGACTCCAGCTATGGCTACACCTTC. Its protein product is CASSLGWKDSSYGYTF.

This clone was counted once. The J gene is TRBJ1-6, the V gene TRBV5-1; D ambiguous. Germline CDR1 is SGHRS and CDR2 is YFSETQ. The V end was cut by 0 bases, the J end by 10 bases, with 14 bases between. The CDR3 consists of 15 residues. CDR3 loop: CASSLDGQIGSPLHF. DNA for the CDR3: TGCGCCAGCAGCTTGGATGGTCAGATAGGGTCACCCCTCCACTTT.